The clone carrying this T cell receptor beta chain was counted ten times or more. What it recognizes is unknown. The data stem from a study of regulatory T cells in long-lasting Graves disease. Time point reported: newly diagnosed GD, antithyroid drugs for less than 3 months. RNA isolated from PBMCs was used to make the TCR library. Study-wide results and caveats: Only peripheral blood was studied, not thyroid tissue. Gene preferences differed: TRBV28, TRBJ1-2, TRBJ2-5 in persistent cases. Accuracy was perhaps lowered by the small sample size.

Combining iRepertoire HTBI primers with Arm-PCR of CDR3 regions, the authors built TCR beta libraries. TCRdb redid the calling of the multiplex PCR reads with MiXCR, one entry per CDR3 protein. This sample yields hundreds of thousands of distinct CDR3 sequences, of which about 17% are seen a single time; around 10% belongs to the top ten. With 0 bases removed from V and 2 bases from J, the gap between germline ends came to 22 bases. Germline CDR1 is LGHNA and CDR2 is YSLEER. There are 19 residues in the CDR3. This sample was also put to use in a study of T cells in Graves' hyperthyroidism and ophthalmopathy. This second report adds: Clinical symptoms, serum thyroxine and TRAb, thyroid ultrasound and orbital computed tomography were used for the diagnoses.

Sequences were derived from peripheral blood mononuclear cells (PBMCs), sampled at new diagnosis, from a patient treated with antithyroid drugs. This receptor was obtained from a woman in her twenties or thirties with Graves disease. This chain uses TRBV4-3 with TRBJ1-2; D perhaps matches TRBD1 (5 bases). DNA of the CDR3: TGCGCCAGCAGCCAAGATTGGATTCTCGGACACTTAAAAAACTATGGCTACACCTTC. Protein: CASSQDWILGHLKNYGYTF.